One and the same sample provided the 27 T cell receptor beta chains below, sequenced in a study of regulatory T cells in long-lasting Graves disease. Combining iRepertoire HTBI primers with Arm-PCR of CDR3 regions, the authors built TCR beta libraries. TCRdb reprocessed the multiplex PCR reads via MiXCR and lists one record per CDR3 protein. The sample includes 700,000 or so distinct CDR3 sequences, 25% to 35% seen only once; the top ten take about 42%. Sample time point: persistent/refractory GD, antithyroid drugs over 5 years with positive TRAb. PBMC-derived RNA was used for the TCR library. Sequencing used peripheral blood mononuclear cells (PBMCs), obtained when the disease was refractory, from a patient treated with antithyroid drugs. These receptors all come from a female donor with Graves disease.

The chain is built from TRBV27 and TRBJ1-2; no firm D call. V lost 3 bases and J 5 bases, leaving 10 bases between the germline ends. CDR3 length: 13 residues. The V gene's germline CDR1 is MNHEY and CDR2 SMNVEV (reference sequence). CDR3 nucleotide sequence: TGTGCCAGCAGTTTTGAGGGATTTTATGGCTACACCTTC. This translates into CASSFEGFYGYTF.

This clonotype was detected ten times or more. The rearrangement links TRBV6-5 to TRBJ2-5; the match to TRBD2 covers 13 bases. The V segment lost 4 bases and the J segment 1 base; nucleotides outside the gene matches: 12. CDR3 size: 19 residues. Germline CDR1 MNHEY, CDR2 SVGAGI. CDR3 protein: CASSSPGLAGPAVQETQYF. The CDR3 DNA sequence: TGTGCCAGCAGTTCTCCGGGACTAGCGGGACCTGCGGTCCAAGAGACCCAGTACTTC.

The rearrangement links TRBV27 to TRBJ2-2; no clear D. CDR3 length: 11 amino acids. The V gene lost 8 bases and the J gene lost 6 bases, with 7 bases spanning the gap. The germline V gene encodes CDR1 MNHEY and CDR2 SMNVEV (reference sequence). The CDR3 coding sequence is TGTGCCAGCGGATCAGCCGGGGAGCTGTTTTTT. Translation: CASGSAGELFF.

The rearrangement uses TRBV19 and TRBJ1-5, with 7 bases lining up with TRBD1. There are 15 residues in the CDR3. CDR1 is LNHDA and CDR2 is SQIVND in the germline V gene (reference sequence). V shed 5 bases and J 6 bases; nucleotides not matched to a gene: 10. For the CDR3, the DNA is TGTGCCAGTAGTTCCCAGACAGGGCATAGTCAGCCCCAGCATTTT. Its protein product is CASSSQTGHSQPQHF.

This rearrangement joins TRBV30 to TRBJ1-5, with D possibly being TRBD1 (5 bases). V was shortened by 1 base and J by 7 bases, with 11 bases between the two germline ends. The CDR3 spans 13 residues. From germline, CDR1 is GTSNPN and CDR2 SVGIG (reference sequence). The CDR3 protein is CAWSDPGDQPQHF. The DNA of the CDR3 is TGTGCCTGGAGTGACCCCGGGGACCAGCCCCAGCATTTT. The full variable domain, in which reference TRBV30 and TRBJ1-5 provide the parts outside the CDR3, is SQTIHQWPATLVQPVGSPLSLECTVEGTSNPNLYWYRQAAGRGLQLLFYSVGIGQISSEVPQNLSASRPQDRQFILSSKKLLLSDSGFYLCAWSDPGDQPQHFGDGTRLSIL.

The V gene is TRBV12-3 or TRBV12-4, the J gene TRBJ2-1, with D possibly TRBD2 on 6 matching bases. The CDR3 spans 18 residues. The V and J ends lost 2 bases and 0 bases respectively, with 17 bases between them. CDR3 bases: TGTGCCAGCAGTTTATTGGTGGGCGCCGGGAGCTCCTACAATGAGCAGTTCTTC. It encodes CASSLLVGAGSSYNEQFF.

The gene calls are TRBV27 and TRBJ2-2; 9 bases match TRBD1. CDR1 is MNHEY and CDR2 is SMNVEV in the germline V gene (reference sequence). The CDR3 has 15 residues. Losses at the gene ends were 1 base for V and 6 bases for J; bases not matched to a gene: 3. This CDR3 reads CASSLLGQGAGELFF. The CDR3 region has the DNA TGTGCCAGCAGTTTATTGGGACAGGGAGCCGGGGAGCTGTTTTTT.

This clonotype was seen only a few times. The rearrangement joins TRBV13 to TRBJ2-5; tentative D call: TRBD1 (6 bases). There are 16 residues in the CDR3. V gave up 2 bases and J gave up 5 bases, with 18 bases separating them. Germline assignment: CDR1 PRHDT and CDR2 FYEKMQ (reference sequence). CDR3 loop: CASSLRRGLASETQYF. The CDR3 DNA follows: TGTGCCAGCAGCTTAAGAAGGGGGTTGGCATCCGAGACCCAGTACTTC.

The CDR3 is CASSIRLAGHNEQFF. CDR3 coding DNA: TGTGCCAGCAGCATACGACTAGCGGGCCACAATGAGCAGTTCTTC. The V and J genes are TRBV7-3 and TRBJ2-5; 10 nucleotides agree with TRBD2. The tail of the sequence fits TRBJ2-1 better, so the J call may be wrong. The CDR3 has 15 residues. CDR1 and CDR2 from the germline V gene are SGHTA and FQGTGA.

This clonotype was picked up a small number of times. V and J are TRBV6-2 or TRBV6-3 and TRBJ2-7; 10 nucleotides line up with TRBD2. The CDR3 extends over 15 amino acids. V was clipped by 6 bases and J by 2 bases; unmatched bases: 7. CDR1 is MNHEY, CDR2 SVGEGT, per germline. The CDR3 sequence: CASREGLAATYEQYF. The CDR3 DNA is TGTGCCAGCAGAGAAGGACTAGCGGCAACCTACGAGCAGTACTTC.

The chain links TRBV28 to TRBJ1-5; D remains ambiguous. The CDR3 consists of 14 residues. Germline V gene lookup returns CDR1 MDHEN and CDR2 SYDVKM. V dropped 6 bases and J dropped 2 bases, with 11 bases sitting between them. CDR3 coding DNA: TGTGCCAGCAGCGGCGTCCGGGGCAATCAGCCCCAGCATTTT. It codes for CASSGVRGNQPQHF.

The rearrangement joins TRBV12-3 or TRBV12-4 to TRBJ2-2; D not certain. This CDR3 contains 13 residues. V lost 3 bases, J lost 6 bases, and 8 bases lay in between. The CDR3 coding sequence is TGTGCCAGCAGTTTTCGTCACGCCGGGGAGCTGTTTTTT. Translating gives CASSFRHAGELFF.

The chain carries TRBV29-1 and TRBJ1-5, with D possibly matching TRBD1 (6 bases). Trimming took 3 bases from V and 7 from J, leaving 13 bases between them. This CDR3 has 13 amino acids. In germline, CDR1 is SQVTM, CDR2 ANQGSEA. CDR3 in amino acids: CSVEQGFGQPQHF. The DNA for the CDR3 is TGCAGCGTTGAGCAGGGGTTCGGGCAGCCCCAGCATTTT.

This clonotype has a handful of counts. This chain joins TRBV3-1 and TRBJ2-4, with D tentatively TRBD1 (6 bases). CDR1 and CDR2 (germline): LGHDT, YNNKEL (reference sequence). The V end lost 2 bases, the J end lost 2 bases, and 7 bases lay between the germline ends. This CDR3 is 14 amino acids long. The CDR3 DNA follows: TGTGCCAGCAGCCAAACAGGGTCCAAAAACATTCAGTACTTC. Protein product: CASSQTGSKNIQYF.

This clonotype was counted ten times or more. The genes are TRBV2 and TRBJ1-1, with a tentative D call TRBD1 (5 bases). V gave up 6 bases and J gave up 6 bases, with 17 bases separating them. Germline assignment: CDR1 SNHLY and CDR2 FYNNEI. The CDR3 contains 14 residues. The CDR3 spells CASSGAGPLSEAFF. The CDR3 region has the DNA TGTGCCAGCAGCGGGGCAGGGCCCCTTTCTGAAGCTTTCTTT.

Many counts were recorded for this clonotype. The V call is TRBV2, the J call TRBJ2-2; TRBD1 is a possible D gene (6 bases). Germline values: CDR1 SNHLY, CDR2 FYNNEI. V was clipped by 6 bases and J by 2 bases, with 16 bases between them. The CDR3 is 16 amino acids. The CDR3 DNA sequence: TGTGCCAGCAGATCCGGACCGGGACACAACACCGGGGAGCTGTTTTTT. Amino acid sequence: CASRSGPGHNTGELFF.

V and J are TRBV20-1 and TRBJ1-5, with unresolved D. V dropped 1 base and J dropped 4 bases, with 11 bases sitting between them. Germline assignment: CDR1 DFQATT and CDR2 SNEGSKA (reference sequence). This CDR3 has 14 amino acids. CDR3 residues: CSARAPGPNQPQHF. In DNA form, the CDR3 reads TGCAGTGCTAGAGCCCCGGGTCCAAATCAGCCCCAGCATTTT.

This clonotype showed up just a few times. The chain combines TRBV6-1 with TRBJ2-7; the D gene is possibly TRBD2 (5 bases). The CDR3 runs 13 residues. Germline-derived CDR1 and CDR2 are MNHNS and SASEGT. The V gene lost 7 bases and the J gene lost 1 base, with 11 bases spanning the gap. In DNA, the CDR3 is TGTGCCAGCACCCTAGGAGGATCCTACGAGCAGTACTTC. Protein sequence: CASTLGGSYEQYF.

The J gene is TRBJ1-5, the V gene TRBV6-5; perhaps TRBD1 as D (5 bases). Deletions cut 2 bases from V and 2 bases from J, with 16 bases between. Germline CDR1 is MNHEY and CDR2 is SVGAGI. CDR3 length: 17 residues. The CDR3 reads CASSYPQGAVGNQPQHF. The DNA of the CDR3 is TGTGCCAGCAGTTACCCCCAGGGCGCGGTGGGCAATCAGCCCCAGCATTTT.

The gene calls are TRBV19 and TRBJ2-7; 7 bases are a match to TRBD2. Germline-derived CDR1 and CDR2 are LNHDA and SQIVND (reference sequence). The CDR3 spans 15 residues. The junction had 10 bases not matched to a gene; V was cut back by 3 bases and J by 5 bases. The CDR3 DNA reads as TGTGCCAGTAGTATGTTGGGCGGGAGAAGTGACGAGCAGTACTTC. It specifies CASSMLGGRSDEQYF.

This clonotype showed up just a few times. The chain has TRBV6-1 and TRBJ1-1; 8 bases line up with TRBD1. The trim removed 6 bases at V and 6 bases at J, leaving 3 bases unmatched. CDR1 is MNHNS and CDR2 is SASEGT in the germline V gene. This CDR3 spans 12 amino acids. Here the CDR3 reads CASRQGVAEAFF. The CDR3 coding sequence is TGTGCCAGCAGACAGGGGGTAGCTGAAGCTTTCTTT.

A few counts support this clonotype. The genes are TRBV7-9 and TRBJ2-7; D unclear. The V gene lost 5 bases and the J gene lost 2 bases, with 10 bases spanning the gap. Germline CDR1 and CDR2: SEHNR and FQNEAQ (reference sequence). This CDR3 contains 13 residues. The CDR3 DNA reads TGTGCCAGCAGCCCAACAAGTCCCTACGAGCAGTACTTC. It is translated as CASSPTSPYEQYF.

This chain uses TRBV10-3 with TRBJ1-2, with 11 bases matching TRBD1. CDR3 length equals 13 residues. CDR1 and CDR2 from the germline V gene are ENHRY and SYGVKD. Unmatched junction bases numbered 3, after V lost 3 bases and J lost 9 bases. CDR3 sequence: CAISDRTGGSYTF. The CDR3 bases are TGTGCCATCAGTGACCGGACAGGGGGCAGCTACACCTTC.

This clonotype was counted many times. The J gene is TRBJ2-7, the V gene TRBV12-3 or TRBV12-4; a weak D match, TRBD2 (6 bases). The CDR3 is made up of 13 amino acids. V was pared by 3 bases and J by 3 bases, with 9 bases between. The chain's CDR3 is CASSLSSGYEQYF. The CDR3 nucleotides are TGTGCCAGCAGTTTGAGTAGCGGCTACGAGCAGTACTTC.

Many counts were recorded for this clonotype. The chain joins TRBV12-3 or TRBV12-4 to TRBJ1-5; 9 bases are shared with TRBD1. The CDR3 contains 14 residues. V lost 5 bases, J lost 2 bases, and 1 base stayed unmatched. CDR3 residues: CASSGDRGNQPQHF. CDR3 nucleotide sequence: TGTGCCAGCAGTGGGGACAGGGGCAATCAGCCCCAGCATTTT.

The gene calls are TRBV9 and TRBJ2-7; no clear D. Germline values: CDR1 SGDLS, CDR2 YYNGEE. V was trimmed by 0 bases and J by 1 base, leaving 11 bases between them. The CDR3 totals 15 residues. DNA for the CDR3: TGTGCCAGCAGCGTAGTGTGGCTGTGGTCCTACGAGCAGTACTTC. It is translated as CASSVVWLWSYEQYF.

In the case of this clonotype: This may be a read error, as it is one base from a much larger clone. The V and J genes are TRBV7-2 and TRBJ2-5; the match to TRBD2 covers 14 bases. Trimming at V came to 5 bases and at J to 5 bases, leaving 4 bases not matched to a gene. The CDR3 runs 15 residues. Per germline, CDR1 SGHTA and CDR2 FQGNSA. CDR3 coding DNA: TGTGCCAGCAGCAGACTAGCGGGAGGGCGGGAGACCCAGTACTTC. This codes for CASSRLAGGRETQYF.